Below are 10 T cell receptor beta chains sequenced from a single sample in a study of shared clonotypes between healthy human individuals (TCRdb year 2020). The library relied on the immunoSEQ multiplex PCR assay. TCRdb stores this immuneACCESS table with in-frame sequences only. Part of the clones is absent; in the studies checked, under half of the shortfall reflects unresolved V genes, and no reason is known for the rest. The sample includes about 2,500,000 clones, with approximately 90% observed a single time. The top ten constitute roughly 0.15% of the sample. The material sequenced was naive CD4+ T cells sorted from blood. The cell subset or site label, read with the paper, signifies: CD45RA+ positively selected. The receptors come from a young man in good health.

This rearrangement joins TRBV27 to TRBJ2-7; the D call may be TRBD1 or TRBD2 (5 bases each). CDR3 length equals 16 residues. Trimming removed 5 bases from V and 3 bases from J, with 20 bases in between. Per the germline V gene, CDR1 is MNHEY and CDR2 is SMNVEV (reference sequence). The CDR3 loop reads CASSPSSTGLVYEQYF. The CDR3 DNA follows: TGTGCCAGCAGTCCATCTTCAACGGGGCTGGTCTACGAGCAGTACTTC.

The table lists this clone with a few counts. The CDR3 sequence: CASKLQVNTEAFF. CDR3 bases: TGTGCCAGCAAGTTACAGGTAAACACTGAAGCTTTCTTT. The gene calls are TRBV6-1 and TRBJ1-1, with D maybe TRBD1 (5 bases). The CDR3 totals 13 residues. Germline loops: CDR1 MNHNS, CDR2 SASEGT. Trimming pared 7 bases from V and 2 bases from J, leaving 11 bases between.

Only one count was recorded for this clone. This chain uses TRBV9 with TRBJ1-6; TRBD1 agrees at 8 bases. The CDR3 is 17 residues long. Germline V gene data show CDR1 as SGDLS and CDR2 as YYNGEE. The V gene end was trimmed by 3 bases and the J gene end by 9 bases; junction bases not matched to a gene: 14. For the CDR3, the DNA is TGTGCCAGCAGCGGCCTGACAGGGGTCACCTCGGGTTCACCCCTCCACTTT. Its translation is CASSGLTGVTSGSPLHF.

The chain recombines TRBV6-1 with TRBJ2-3; D ambiguous. Per the germline V gene, CDR1 is MNHNS and CDR2 is SASEGT. V was shortened by 10 bases and J by 5 bases, with 16 bases between the two germline ends. The CDR3 contains 13 residues. Here the CDR3 reads CATRTWLVDTQYF. CDR3 coding DNA: TGTGCCACCCGGACCTGGCTCGTAGATACGCAGTATTTT.

The J gene is TRBJ1-6, the V gene TRBV2; D possibly corresponds to TRBD1 (6 bases). CDR1 and CDR2 (germline): SNHLY, FYNNEI. The CDR3 is 14 residues long. V was pared by 6 bases and J by 4 bases, with 10 bases between. The CDR3 protein is CASRQGIYNSPLHF. For the CDR3, the DNA is TGTGCCAGCAGGCAGGGGATTTATAATTCACCCCTCCACTTT.

The CDR3 region is CASSPGPENYGYTF. DNA of the CDR3: TGCGCCAGCAGCCCCGGTCCGGAGAACTATGGCTACACCTTC. The chain recombines TRBV5-1 with TRBJ1-2; D ambiguous. The germline V and J ends were trimmed by 4 bases and 2 bases, with 12 bases remaining between them. The CDR3 totals 14 residues. Germline V gene lookup returns CDR1 SGHRS and CDR2 YFSETQ. The complete variable domain, with remaining parts taken from reference TRBV5-1 and TRBJ1-2, reads KAGVTQTPRYLIKTRGQQVTLSCSPISGHRSVSWYQQTPGQGLQFLFEYFSETQRNKGNFPGRFSGRQFSNSRSEMNVSTLELGDSALYLCASSPGPENYGYTFGSGTRLTVV.

The chain recombines TRBV25-1 with TRBJ2-5; TRBD2 aligns across 8 bases. Germline assignment: CDR1 MGHDK and CDR2 SYGVNS. The CDR3 sequence is 16 residues long. The V gene end was trimmed by 2 bases and the J gene end by 0 bases; junction bases not matched to a gene: 5. Here the CDR3 DNA reads TGTGCCAGCAGTGAAGGTCTACTAGCGGACCAAGAGACCCAGTACTTC. Its protein is CASSEGLLADQETQYF.

Notes on this clone: Other DNA sequences from this sample encode an identical CDR3 as well. This sequence joins TRBV10-3 and TRBJ1-4; tentative D call: TRBD1 (5 bases). CDR1 is ENHRY and CDR2 is SYGVKD in the germline V gene. V shed 0 bases and J shed 5 bases, with 10 bases lying between them. The CDR3 has 15 amino acids. The CDR3 reads CAISESGTENEKLFF. As DNA, the CDR3 is TGTGCCATCAGTGAGTCAGGGACGGAGAATGAAAAACTGTTTTTT.

The chain employs TRBV6-1 and TRBJ1-2, with 8 nucleotides matching TRBD1. The CDR3 covers 16 residues. Trimming cost V 4 bases and J 0 bases; bases outside gene matches: 7. Germline CDR1 and CDR2: MNHNS and SASEGT. CDR3 bases: TGTGCCAGCAGTGTCTACGACAGGGGAACTAACTATGGCTACACCTTC. Protein product: CASSVYDRGTNYGYTF.

The chain employs TRBV6-6 and TRBJ2-7; perhaps TRBD2 as D (5 bases). The germline V gene has CDR1 MNHNY and CDR2 SVGAGI (reference sequence). This CDR3 is 16 amino acids long. V was pared by 1 base and J by 5 bases, with 18 bases between. CDR3: CASSYFLSGGPNEQYF. DNA for the CDR3: TGTGCCAGCAGTTACTTTCTCAGCGGTGGTCCCAACGAGCAGTACTTC.